A single sample is the source of the 23 T cell receptor beta chains below, sequenced in a study of blood T cell repertoires in COVID-19. Libraries were prepared by immunoSEQ multiplex PCR; TCRdb keeps only in-frame clonotypes and omits some of them. The sample holds about 120,000 clones, 82% seen once. Sequencing input: peripheral blood. All receptors derive from a man aged 70 or older with active or convalescent COVID-19.

This CDR3 reads CASSSQLRLAGAYEQYF. The CDR3 region has the DNA TGTGCCAGCAGCTCCCAACTACGGCTAGCGGGAGCCTACGAGCAGTACTTC. The gene calls are TRBV5-6 and TRBJ2-7; 10 nucleotides agree with TRBD2. CDR1 SGHDT and CDR2 YYEEEE come from the germline V gene. This CDR3 region has 17 residues. With V trimmed by 3 bases and J by 2 bases, 11 bases remained unmatched.

The CDR3 region is CASSQVRTGGVNTEAFF. The CDR3 nucleotides are TGTGCCAGCAGCCAAGTGAGGACAGGGGGGGTGAACACTGAAGCTTTCTTT. The rearrangement uses TRBV3-1 (or the pseudogene TRBV3-2) and TRBJ1-1; TRBD1 aligns across 10 bases. Per the germline V gene, CDR1 is LGHDT and CDR2 is YNNKEL (reference sequence). V gave up 1 base and J gave up 0 bases; unmatched junction bases: 5. The length of the CDR3 is 17 residues.

V usage is TRBV19 and J usage is TRBJ1-2; 7 bases agree with TRBD1. The CDR3 runs to 14 residues. The V and J ends lost 4 bases and 7 bases, in that order; junction bases with no gene match: 9. The germline V gene has CDR1 LNHDA and CDR2 SQIVND (reference sequence). The CDR3, as DNA: TGTGCCAGTAGTAGACAGGGTTCGGGTGGTGGCTACACCTTC. Protein: CASSRQGSGGGYTF.

Sample share makes this clone medium-sized. The gene calls are TRBV9 and TRBJ1-5, with TRBD1 as a possible D gene (6 bases). V lost 4 bases and J lost 3, with 11 bases in between. The CDR3 is made up of 14 amino acids. Germline V gives CDR1 SGDLS, CDR2 YYNGEE. The CDR3 nucleotides read TGTGCCAGCAGCTCAACAGGGCTCAATCAGCCCCAGCATTTT. This gives the protein CASSSTGLNQPQHF.

The rearrangement links TRBV29-1 to TRBJ2-7; 8 bases fit TRBD1. Germline CDR1 SQVTM, CDR2 ANQGSEA. There are 13 residues in the CDR3. The V gene end was trimmed by 4 bases and the J gene end by 5 bases; junction bases not matched to a gene: 7. CDR3 protein: CSVVTGGSDEQYF. The CDR3 DNA is TGCAGCGTTGTTACAGGGGGTAGCGACGAGCAGTACTTC.

This clone appeared a few times. The V call is TRBV6-2 or TRBV6-3, the J call TRBJ1-2; maybe TRBD1 (5 bases). The CDR3 is 15 residues long. Trimming took 5 bases from V and 6 from J, leaving 19 bases between them. From germline, CDR1 is MNHEY and CDR2 SVGEGT. The CDR3 reads CASSRPGLRSHGYTF. CDR3 DNA sequence: TGTGCCAGCAGTCGTCCGGGACTCAGGAGCCATGGCTACACCTTC.

CDR3 loop: CASRQGAYGYTF. The CDR3, as DNA: TGTGCCAGCAGACAGGGAGCCTATGGCTACACCTTC. This chain uses TRBV28 with TRBJ1-2; weak D call: TRBD1 (6 bases). Germline assignment: CDR1 MDHEN and CDR2 SYDVKM. V was shortened by 6 bases and J by 4 bases, with 9 bases between the two germline ends. The CDR3 consists of 12 residues.

This chain uses TRBV5-4 with TRBJ2-7; D not resolved. Trimming stripped 4 bases from V and 0 bases from J, with 11 bases between. The CDR3 length is 14 residues. The V gene's germline CDR1 is SGHNT and CDR2 YYREEE (reference sequence). Written as DNA, the CDR3 is TGTGCCAGCAGCCCCGACCTAGTCTCCTACGAGCAGTACTTC. This encodes CASSPDLVSYEQYF.

This chain joins TRBV6-2 or TRBV6-3 and TRBJ2-7, with 12 bases aligning to TRBD2. The CDR3 runs to 13 residues. The germline V gene has CDR1 MNHEY and CDR2 SVGEGT. J gave up 7 bases and V 4 bases, and 2 bases lay outside the gene matches. The CDR3 bases are TGTGCCAGCAGTTCTAGCGGGAGGGGTGAGCAGTACTTC. Its translation: CASSSSGRGEQYF.

This chain connects TRBV7-9 to TRBJ1-5, with D possibly TRBD1 on 5 matching bases. The CDR3 has 14 amino acids. Germline CDR1 is SEHNR and CDR2 is FQNEAQ (reference sequence). The V end lost 5 bases, the J end lost 5 bases, and 13 bases lay between the germline ends. The CDR3 DNA reads TGTGCCAGCAGCCCTAGTGGGGGGGATCAGCCCCAGCATTTT. This encodes CASSPSGGDQPQHF.

The chain employs TRBV30 and TRBJ1-5, with 12 nucleotides matching TRBD1. Germline CDR1 is GTSNPN and CDR2 is SVGIG (reference sequence). The V and J ends lost 2 bases and 7 bases, in that order; junction bases with no gene match: 9. This CDR3 has 16 residues. The DNA for the CDR3 is TGTGCCTGGAGTCCACCGGGACAGGGGGCTCTACAGCCCCAGCATTTT. Protein: CAWSPPGQGALQPQHF.

The chain employs TRBV7-8 and TRBJ1-2; D is possibly TRBD1 (5 bases). Germline CDR1 and CDR2: SGHVS and FQNEAQ. Trimming took off 3 bases at V and 7 bases at J, with 18 bases between the two ends. The CDR3 spans 15 residues. CDR3 in DNA: TGTGCCAGCAGCTTTGAAGGGGTTTCCTCTGTTGGCTACACCTTC. Amino acids: CASSFEGVSSVGYTF. Supplemented by reference TRBV7-8 and TRBJ1-2, the full variable domain reads GAGVSQSPRYKVAKRGQDVALRCDPISGHVSLFWYQQALGQGPEFLTYFQNEAQLDKSGLPSDRFFAERPEGSVSTLKIQRTQQEDSAVYLCASSFEGVSSVGYTFGSGTRLTVV.

The chain combines TRBV5-6 with TRBJ2-7, with TRBD1 matching over 7 bases. This CDR3 region has 15 residues. Germline CDR1 is SGHDT and CDR2 is YYEEEE. V shed 0 bases, J shed 1 base, and the junction held 4 bases outside the gene matches. The CDR3 DNA reads TGTGCCAGCAGCTTGGTCGGGACAGATTCCTACGAGCAGTACTTC. Amino acids: CASSLVGTDSYEQYF.

This clone was observed once. The chain has TRBV11-3 and TRBJ1-6; D gene unclear. The CDR3 is made up of 13 amino acids. Per germline, CDR1 SGHNT and CDR2 YENEEA. Trimming stripped 0 bases from V and 11 bases from J, with 8 bases between. CDR3 DNA sequence: TGTGCCAGCAGCTTAGATCAGCGGGCACCCCTCCACTTT. The encoded protein is CASSLDQRAPLHF.

This clone was observed a single time. The V call is TRBV27, the J call TRBJ1-5, with a tentative D call TRBD1 (5 bases). CDR1 MNHEY and CDR2 SMNVEV come from the germline V gene (reference sequence). Trimming stripped 5 bases from V and 0 bases from J, with 8 bases between. This CDR3 is 14 amino acids long. This chain's CDR3 is CASSGGNSNQPQHF. The CDR3 region has the DNA TGTGCCAGCAGTGGGGGGAATAGCAATCAGCCCCAGCATTTT.

The genes are TRBV7-8 and TRBJ1-1; D gene uncertain. CDR3 length: 13 residues. CDR1 is SGHVS and CDR2 is FQNEAQ in the germline V gene. Trimming cost V 5 bases and J 0 bases, with 7 bases left between them. The CDR3 reads CASSRQVNTEAFF. CDR3 bases: TGTGCCAGCAGCAGACAAGTGAACACTGAAGCTTTCTTT.

The V and J genes are TRBV3-1 (or the pseudogene TRBV3-2) and TRBJ2-3, with a weak D call TRBD2 (6 bases). The germline V gene encodes CDR1 LGHDT and CDR2 YNNKEL (reference sequence). This CDR3 region has 14 residues. V lost 0 bases to trimming and J lost 3 bases, with 7 bases between them. CDR3 nucleotides: TGTGCCAGCAGCCAAGAGGGGGGAACAGATACGCAGTATTTT. Translating it yields CASSQEGGTDTQYF.

Comment on this clone: The sample has other DNA sequences that encode this CDR3 too. V is TRBV19 and J is TRBJ2-6, with D possibly TRBD1 on 6 matching bases. This CDR3 has 15 amino acids. The ends were cut back, 6 bases at V and 3 bases at J, with 12 bases in the middle. Germline V gene sequence: CDR1 LNHDA, CDR2 SQIVND (reference sequence). The CDR3 region is CASRRQVYGANVLTF. CDR3 in DNA: TGTGCCAGTAGAAGACAGGTTTATGGGGCCAACGTCCTGACTTTC.

The chain joins TRBV25-1 to TRBJ1-3; D is unclear. This CDR3 region has 13 residues. Trimming cost V 3 bases and J 0 bases, with 3 bases left between them. CDR1 and CDR2 (germline): MGHDK, SYGVNS. The CDR3 loop reads CASSDLSGNTIYF. The CDR3, as DNA: TGTGCCAGCAGTGACCTCTCTGGAAACACCATATATTTT.

To note about this clone: The same CDR3 arises from other DNA sequences in this sample as well. V gene TRBV7-2 combines with J gene TRBJ2-1, with 11 bases identical to TRBD2. The germline CDR1 and CDR2 sequences are SGHTA and FQGNSA. This CDR3 is built from 18 residues. V was pared by 1 base and J by 1 base, with 6 bases of the junction left unmatched. CDR3 DNA sequence: TGTGCCAGCAGCTTAGGGGCTAGCGGGAGGAATTCCTACAATGAGCAGTTCTTC. It codes for CASSLGASGRNSYNEQFF.

This sequence joins TRBV30 and TRBJ1-1; 8 bases are a match to TRBD1. The J segment lost 7 bases and the V segment lost 2 bases, leaving 3 bases of the junction unmatched. CDR1 GTSNPN and CDR2 SVGIG come from the germline V gene (reference sequence). This CDR3 has 12 residues. CDR3 amino acids: CAWSPQGGEAFF. Written as DNA, the CDR3 is TGTGCCTGGAGTCCACAGGGGGGTGAAGCTTTCTTT.

The rearrangement uses TRBV14 and TRBJ2-1, with 11 bases identical to TRBD2. Losses at the gene ends were 6 bases for V and 7 bases for J; bases not matched to a gene: 8. CDR3 length equals 15 residues. The germline V gene has CDR1 SGHDN and CDR2 FVKESK. Here the CDR3 reads CASRDSGRAENEQFF. Written as DNA, the CDR3 is TGTGCCAGCAGGGATAGCGGGAGGGCCGAAAATGAGCAGTTCTTC.

The chain carries TRBV3-1 (or the pseudogene TRBV3-2) and TRBJ2-1; 9 bases fit TRBD2. The CDR3 is 15 residues long. Trimming at V came to 4 bases and at J to 7 bases, leaving 8 bases not matched to a gene. Germline CDR1 reads LGHDT; CDR2 reads YNNKEL (reference sequence). The CDR3 DNA sequence: TGTGCCAGCAGCCCAACTGCGGGAGGGCCAAATGAGCAGTTCTTC. It codes for CASSPTAGGPNEQFF.